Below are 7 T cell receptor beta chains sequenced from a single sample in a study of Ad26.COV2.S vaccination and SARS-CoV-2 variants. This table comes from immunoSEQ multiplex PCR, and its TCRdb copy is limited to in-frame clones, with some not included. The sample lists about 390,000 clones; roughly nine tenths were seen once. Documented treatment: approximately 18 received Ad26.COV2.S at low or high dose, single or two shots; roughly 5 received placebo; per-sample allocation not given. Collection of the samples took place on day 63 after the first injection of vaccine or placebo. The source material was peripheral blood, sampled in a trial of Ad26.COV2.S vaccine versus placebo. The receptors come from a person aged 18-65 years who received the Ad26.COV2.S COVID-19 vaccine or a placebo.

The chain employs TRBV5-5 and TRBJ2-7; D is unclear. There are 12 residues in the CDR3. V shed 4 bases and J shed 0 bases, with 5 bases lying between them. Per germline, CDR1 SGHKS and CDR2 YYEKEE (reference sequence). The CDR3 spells CASSLSSYEQYF. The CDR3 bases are TGTGCCAGCAGCCTTAGCTCCTACGAGCAGTACTTC. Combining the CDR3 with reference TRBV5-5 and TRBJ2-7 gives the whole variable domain DAGVTQSPTHLIKTRGQQVTLRCSPISGHKSVSWYQQVLGQGPQFIFQYYEKEERGRGNFPDRFSARQFPNYSSELNVNALLLGDSALYLCASSLSSYEQYFGPGTRLTVT.

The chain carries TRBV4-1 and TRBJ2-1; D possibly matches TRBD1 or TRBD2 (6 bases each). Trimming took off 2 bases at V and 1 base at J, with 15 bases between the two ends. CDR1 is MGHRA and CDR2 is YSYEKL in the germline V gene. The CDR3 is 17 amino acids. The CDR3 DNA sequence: TGCGCCAGCAGCCAAAGGGGGGCGGTCCCTTCCTACAATGAGCAGTTCTTC. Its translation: CASSQRGAVPSYNEQFF.

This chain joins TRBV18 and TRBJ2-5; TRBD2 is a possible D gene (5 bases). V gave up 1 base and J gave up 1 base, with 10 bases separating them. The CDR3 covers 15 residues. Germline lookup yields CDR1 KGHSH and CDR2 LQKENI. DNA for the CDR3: TGTGCCAGCTCACCACAGGAGGTAGCCCAAGAGACCCAGTACTTC. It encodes CASSPQEVAQETQYF.

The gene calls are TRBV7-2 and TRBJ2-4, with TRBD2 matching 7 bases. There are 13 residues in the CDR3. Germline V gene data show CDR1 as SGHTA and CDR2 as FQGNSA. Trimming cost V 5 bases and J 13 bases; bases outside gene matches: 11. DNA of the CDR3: TGTGCCAGCAGCACCGGCGACGGGAGGTCACAGTACTTC. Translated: CASSTGDGRSQYF.

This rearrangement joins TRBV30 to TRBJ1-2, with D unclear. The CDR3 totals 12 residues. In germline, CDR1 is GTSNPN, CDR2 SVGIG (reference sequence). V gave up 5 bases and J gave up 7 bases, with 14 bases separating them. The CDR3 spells CAWGKQFGGYTF. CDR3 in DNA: TGTGCCTGGGGTAAACAGTTCGGTGGCTACACCTTC.

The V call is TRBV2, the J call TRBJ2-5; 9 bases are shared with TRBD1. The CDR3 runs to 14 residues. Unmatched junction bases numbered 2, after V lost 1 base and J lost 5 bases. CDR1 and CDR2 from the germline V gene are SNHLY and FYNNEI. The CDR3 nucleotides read TGTGCCAGCAGTGAAGAGGGGACAGGGGAGACCCAGTACTTC. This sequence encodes CASSEEGTGETQYF. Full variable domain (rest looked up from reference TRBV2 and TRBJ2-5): EPEVTQTPSHQVTQMGQEVILRCVPISNHLYFYWYRQILGQKVEFLVSFYNNEISEKSEIFDDQFSVERPDGSNFTLKIRSTKLEDSAMYFCASSEEGTGETQYFGPGTRLLVL.

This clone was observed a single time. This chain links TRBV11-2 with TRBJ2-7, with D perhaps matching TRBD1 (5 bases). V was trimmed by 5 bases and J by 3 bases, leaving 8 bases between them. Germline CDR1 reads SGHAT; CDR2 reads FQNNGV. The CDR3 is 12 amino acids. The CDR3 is CASSKRGYEQYF. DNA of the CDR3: TGTGCCAGCAGCAAAAGGGGCTACGAGCAGTACTTC.